The TCR beta chain under discussion was sequenced for a study of regulatory T cells in long-lasting Graves disease. The study, taken as a whole, reports: Favored usage of TRBV28, TRBJ1-2 and TRBJ2-5 was recorded in persistent disease. Newly diagnosed Graves' patients had higher TCR diversity than persistent ones.

Time point here: newly diagnosed GD, antithyroid drugs for less than 3 months. The TCR library used RNA extracted from PBMCs. An endocrinology department in Xi'an, China, recruited the patients. Germline CDR1 and CDR2: MNHEY and SMNVEV (reference sequence). This CDR3 has 19 amino acids. The V end was cut by 0 bases, the J end by 0 bases, with 15 bases between. This clonotype has just a few counts. Its matching antigen is unknown. Building the TCR beta libraries relied on iRepertoire HTBI primers, and CDR3 regions underwent Arm-PCR. TCRdb reprocessed the multiplex PCR reads with MiXCR, giving one entry per CDR3 protein. The sample includes about 470,000 distinct CDR3 sequences, 14% to 15% of them seen just once. These same data were also listed under a study on T cells in Graves' hyperthyroidism and ophthalmopathy. That report notes: An initial round of RT-PCR targeting the TCR CDR3 relied on the HTBI primer set.

The rearrangement joins TRBV27 to TRBJ2-6; D remains ambiguous. This sequence originates from a woman in her 30s with Graves disease. The source material was peripheral blood mononuclear cells (PBMCs), sampled at new diagnosis, from a patient treated with antithyroid drugs. This chain's CDR3 is CASSLSSAGISSGANVLTF. CDR3 coding DNA: TGTGCCAGCAGTTTATCGTCCGCAGGAATAAGCTCTGGGGCCAACGTCCTGACTTTC.